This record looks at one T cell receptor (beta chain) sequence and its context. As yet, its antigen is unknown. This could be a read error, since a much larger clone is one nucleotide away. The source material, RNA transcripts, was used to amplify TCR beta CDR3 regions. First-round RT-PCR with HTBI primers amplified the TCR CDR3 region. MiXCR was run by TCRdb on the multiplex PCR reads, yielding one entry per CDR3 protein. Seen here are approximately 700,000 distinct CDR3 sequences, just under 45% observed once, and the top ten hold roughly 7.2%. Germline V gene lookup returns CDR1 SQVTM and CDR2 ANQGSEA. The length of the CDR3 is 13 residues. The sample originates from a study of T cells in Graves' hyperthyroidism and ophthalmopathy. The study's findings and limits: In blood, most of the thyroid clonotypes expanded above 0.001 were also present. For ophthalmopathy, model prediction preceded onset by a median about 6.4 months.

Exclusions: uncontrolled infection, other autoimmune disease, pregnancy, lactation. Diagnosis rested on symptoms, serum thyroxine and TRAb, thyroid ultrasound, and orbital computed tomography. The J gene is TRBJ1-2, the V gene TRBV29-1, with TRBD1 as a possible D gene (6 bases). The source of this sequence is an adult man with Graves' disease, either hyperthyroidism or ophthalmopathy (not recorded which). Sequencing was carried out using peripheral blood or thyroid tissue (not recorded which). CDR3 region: CNSSGGQGYGYTF. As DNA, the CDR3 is TGCAACTCATCCGGGGGGCAGGGCTATGGCTACACCTTC.